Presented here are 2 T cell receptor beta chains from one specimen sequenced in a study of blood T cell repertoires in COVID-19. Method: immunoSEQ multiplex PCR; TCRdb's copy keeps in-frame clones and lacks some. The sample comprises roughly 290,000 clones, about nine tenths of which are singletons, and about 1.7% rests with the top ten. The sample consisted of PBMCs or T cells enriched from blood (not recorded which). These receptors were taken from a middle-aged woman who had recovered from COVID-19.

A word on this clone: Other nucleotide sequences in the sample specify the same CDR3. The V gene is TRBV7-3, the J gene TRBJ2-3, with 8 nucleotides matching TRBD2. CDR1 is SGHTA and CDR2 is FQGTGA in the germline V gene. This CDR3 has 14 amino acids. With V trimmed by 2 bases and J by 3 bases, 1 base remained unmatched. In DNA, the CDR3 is TGTGCCAGCAGCTTAGCGGGGGGTACAGATACGCAGTATTTT. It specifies CASSLAGGTDTQYF.

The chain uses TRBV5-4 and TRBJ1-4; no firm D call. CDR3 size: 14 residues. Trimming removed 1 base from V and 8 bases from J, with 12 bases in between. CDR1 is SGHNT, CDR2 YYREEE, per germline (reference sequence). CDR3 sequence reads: CASSLRGSGEKLFF. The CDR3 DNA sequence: TGTGCCAGCAGCTTGCGAGGGTCGGGCGAAAAACTGTTTTTT.